Listed here are 2 T cell receptor beta chains from one sample, sequenced in a study of ipilimumab plus nivolumab after autologous stem cell transplantation. The data were produced by immunoSEQ multiplex PCR, yet TCRdb's version contains in-frame clones alone and is incomplete. The sample includes some 10,000 clones, under 85% seen only once; the top ten take 8% to 10%. Material: PBMCs, obtained in a trial of ipilimumab plus nivolumab as post-transplant consolidation. All receptors come from a male donor with diffuse large B-cell lymphoma.

A few counts support this clone. The chain employs TRBV7-2 and TRBJ2-5, with D maybe TRBD1 (7 bases). Germline V CDR1 and CDR2: SGHTA, FQGNSA. Trimming shortened V by 10 bases and J by 4 bases, and 16 bases separated the two germline ends. The CDR3 runs 13 residues. CDR3 in DNA: TGTGCCACAGGAGGGGGCTTTTCAGAGACCCAGTACTTC. Amino acid sequence: CATGGGFSETQYF.

The chain joins TRBV5-8 to TRBJ2-1, with 8 bases that match TRBD2. CDR1 and CDR2 (germline): SGHTS, YDEGEE. The CDR3 runs 15 residues. With 1 base clipped from V and 2 bases from J, the junction kept 2 bases outside the gene matches. DNA of the CDR3: TGTGCCAGCAGCTTGTCGGGGGGGACCTACAATGAGCAGTTCTTC. Its translation: CASSLSGGTYNEQFF.